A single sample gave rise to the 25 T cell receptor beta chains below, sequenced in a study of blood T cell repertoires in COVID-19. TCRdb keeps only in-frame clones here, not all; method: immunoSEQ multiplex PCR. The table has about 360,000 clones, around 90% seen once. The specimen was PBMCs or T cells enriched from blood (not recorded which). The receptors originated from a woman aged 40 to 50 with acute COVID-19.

CDR3: CSASSWTVGETQYF. In nucleotides, the CDR3 is TGCAGTGCTAGTTCCTGGACAGTGGGGGAGACCCAGTACTTC. The chain links TRBV20-1 to TRBJ2-5, with D perhaps TRBD1 (6 bases). Trimming took off 3 bases at V and 5 bases at J, with 16 bases between the two ends. From germline, CDR1 is DFQATT and CDR2 SNEGSKA (reference sequence). This CDR3 has 14 residues.

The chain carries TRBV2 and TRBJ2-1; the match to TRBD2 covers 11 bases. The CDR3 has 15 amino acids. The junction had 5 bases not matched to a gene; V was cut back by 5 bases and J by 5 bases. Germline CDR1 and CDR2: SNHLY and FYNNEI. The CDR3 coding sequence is TGTGCCAGCAGTTTTCTAGCGGGGGGCCACAATGAGCAGTTCTTC. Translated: CASSFLAGGHNEQFF.

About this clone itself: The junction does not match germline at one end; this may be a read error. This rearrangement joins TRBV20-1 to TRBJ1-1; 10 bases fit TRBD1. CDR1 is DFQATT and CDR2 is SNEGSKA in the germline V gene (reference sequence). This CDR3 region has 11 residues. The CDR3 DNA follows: TGCAGTGCTAGAGAAGGACAGGGGGGGCTCTTT. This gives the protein CSAREGQGGLF.

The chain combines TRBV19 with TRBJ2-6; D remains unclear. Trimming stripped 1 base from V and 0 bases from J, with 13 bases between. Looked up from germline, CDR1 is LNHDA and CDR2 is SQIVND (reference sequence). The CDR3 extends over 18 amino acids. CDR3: CASSIGNSLSSGANVLTF. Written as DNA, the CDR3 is TGTGCCAGTAGTATAGGTAACAGCCTGAGCTCTGGGGCCAACGTCCTGACTTTC. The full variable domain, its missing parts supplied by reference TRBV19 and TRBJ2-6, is DGGITQSPKYLFRKEGQNVTLSCEQNLNHDAMYWYRQDPGQGLRLIYYSQIVNDFQKGDIAEGYSVSREKKESFPLTVTSAQKNPTAFYLCASSIGNSLSSGANVLTFGAGSRLTVL.

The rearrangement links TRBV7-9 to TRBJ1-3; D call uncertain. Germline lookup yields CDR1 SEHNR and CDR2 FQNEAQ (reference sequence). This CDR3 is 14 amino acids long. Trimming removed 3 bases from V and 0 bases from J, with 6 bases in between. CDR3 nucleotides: TGTGCCAGCAGCTTTTCTCTCTCTGGAAACACCATATATTTT. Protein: CASSFSLSGNTIYF.

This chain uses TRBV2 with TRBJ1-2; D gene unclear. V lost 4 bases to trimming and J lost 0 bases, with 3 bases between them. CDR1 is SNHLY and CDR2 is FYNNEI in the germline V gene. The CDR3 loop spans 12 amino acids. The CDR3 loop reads CASSATNYGYTF. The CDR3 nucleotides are TGTGCCAGCAGTGCCACTAACTATGGCTACACCTTC.

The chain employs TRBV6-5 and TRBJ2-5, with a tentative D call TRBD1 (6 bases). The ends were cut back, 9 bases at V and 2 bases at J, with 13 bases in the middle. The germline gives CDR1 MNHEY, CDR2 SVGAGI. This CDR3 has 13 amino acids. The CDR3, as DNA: TGTGCCAGGGCAGGGGTAGGGCAAGAGACCCAGTACTTC. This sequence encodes CARAGVGQETQYF.

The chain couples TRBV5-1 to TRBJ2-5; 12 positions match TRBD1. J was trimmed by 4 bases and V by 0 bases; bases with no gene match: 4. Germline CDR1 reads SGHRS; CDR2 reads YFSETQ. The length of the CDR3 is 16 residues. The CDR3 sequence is CASSLEGTGGGETQYF. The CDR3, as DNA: TGCGCCAGCAGCTTGGAGGGGACAGGGGGCGGAGAGACCCAGTACTTC.

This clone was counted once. CDR3 residues: CASSTHGTGDTEAFF. The CDR3 DNA sequence: TGTGCCAGTAGTACCCACGGGACAGGCGACACTGAAGCTTTCTTT. The chain links TRBV19 to TRBJ1-1; TRBD1 matches 8 bases. V was pared by 4 bases and J by 3 bases, with 7 bases of the junction left unmatched. Per the germline V gene, CDR1 is LNHDA and CDR2 is SQIVND (reference sequence). This CDR3 spans 15 amino acids.

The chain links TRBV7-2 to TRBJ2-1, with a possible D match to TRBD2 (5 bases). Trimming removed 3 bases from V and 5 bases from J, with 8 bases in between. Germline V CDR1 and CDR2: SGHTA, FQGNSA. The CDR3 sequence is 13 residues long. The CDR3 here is CASSFSLDNEQFF. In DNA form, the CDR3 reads TGTGCCAGCAGCTTCTCACTAGACAATGAGCAGTTCTTC.

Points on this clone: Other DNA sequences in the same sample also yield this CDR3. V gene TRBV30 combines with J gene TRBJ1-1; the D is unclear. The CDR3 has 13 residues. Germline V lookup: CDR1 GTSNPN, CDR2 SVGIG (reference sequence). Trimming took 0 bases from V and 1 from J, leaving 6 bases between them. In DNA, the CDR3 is TGTGCCTGGAGTGTAGGAGCGAACACTGAAGCTTTCTTT. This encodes CAWSVGANTEAFF.

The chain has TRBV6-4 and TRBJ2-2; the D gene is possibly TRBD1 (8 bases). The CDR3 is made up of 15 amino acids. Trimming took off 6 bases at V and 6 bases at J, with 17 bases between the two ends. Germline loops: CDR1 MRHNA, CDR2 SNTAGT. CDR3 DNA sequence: TGTGCCAGCAGGCGACAAACAGGGGGGGCCGGGGAGCTGTTTTTT. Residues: CASRRQTGGAGELFF.

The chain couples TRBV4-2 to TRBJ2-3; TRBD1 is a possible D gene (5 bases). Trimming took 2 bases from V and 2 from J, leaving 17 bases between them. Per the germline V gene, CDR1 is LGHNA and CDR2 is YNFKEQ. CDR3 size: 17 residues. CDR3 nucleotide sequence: TGTGCCAGCAGCCAACGTCCTGGACAAGGTTCCACAGATACGCAGTATTTT. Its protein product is CASSQRPGQGSTDTQYF.

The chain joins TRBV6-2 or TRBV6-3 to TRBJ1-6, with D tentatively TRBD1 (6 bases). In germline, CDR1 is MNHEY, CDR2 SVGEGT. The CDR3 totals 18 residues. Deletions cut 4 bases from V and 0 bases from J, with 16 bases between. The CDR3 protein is CASSSPGVVSSYNSPLHF. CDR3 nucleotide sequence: TGTGCCAGCAGTTCTCCAGGGGTAGTGAGCTCCTATAATTCACCCCTCCACTTT.

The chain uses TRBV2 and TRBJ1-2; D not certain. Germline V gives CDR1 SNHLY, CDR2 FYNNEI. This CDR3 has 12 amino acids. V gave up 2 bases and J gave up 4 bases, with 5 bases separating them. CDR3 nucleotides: TGTGCCAGCAGTGAATTGAGCTATGGCTACACCTTC. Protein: CASSELSYGYTF. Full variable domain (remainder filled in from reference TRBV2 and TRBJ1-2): EPEVTQTPSHQVTQMGQEVILRCVPISNHLYFYWYRQILGQKVEFLVSFYNNEISEKSEIFDDQFSVERPDGSNFTLKIRSTKLEDSAMYFCASSELSYGYTFGSGTRLTVV.

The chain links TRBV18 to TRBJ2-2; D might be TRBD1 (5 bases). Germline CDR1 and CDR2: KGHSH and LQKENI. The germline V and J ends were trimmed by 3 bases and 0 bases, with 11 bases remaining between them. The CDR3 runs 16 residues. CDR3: CASSPRLGANTGELFF. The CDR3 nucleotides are TGTGCCAGCTCACCCCGATTAGGGGCGAACACCGGGGAGCTGTTTTTT.

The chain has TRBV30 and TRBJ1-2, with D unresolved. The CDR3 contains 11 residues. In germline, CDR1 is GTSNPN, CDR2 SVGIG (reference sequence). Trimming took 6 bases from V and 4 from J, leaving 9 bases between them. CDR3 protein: CACLVGYGYTF. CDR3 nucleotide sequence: TGTGCCTGTCTAGTGGGCTATGGCTACACCTTC.

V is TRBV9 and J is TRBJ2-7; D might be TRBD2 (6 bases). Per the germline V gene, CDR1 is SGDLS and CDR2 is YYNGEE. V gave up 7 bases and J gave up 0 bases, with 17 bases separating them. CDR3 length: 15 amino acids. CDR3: CASGPGGAGSYEQYF. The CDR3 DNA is TGTGCCAGCGGACCCGGAGGGGCTGGCTCCTACGAGCAGTACTTC.

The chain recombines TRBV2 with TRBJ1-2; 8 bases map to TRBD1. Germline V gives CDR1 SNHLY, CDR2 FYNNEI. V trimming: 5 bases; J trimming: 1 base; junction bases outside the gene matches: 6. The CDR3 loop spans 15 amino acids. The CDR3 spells CASSRSGGSNYGYTF. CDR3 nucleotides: TGTGCCAGCAGTAGGTCAGGGGGCAGTAACTATGGCTACACCTTC.

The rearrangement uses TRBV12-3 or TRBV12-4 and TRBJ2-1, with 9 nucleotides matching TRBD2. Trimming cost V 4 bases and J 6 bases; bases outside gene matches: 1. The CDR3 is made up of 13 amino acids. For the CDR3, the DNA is TGTGCCAGCAGTTCGACTAGCGGCAATGAGCAGTTCTTC. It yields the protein CASSSTSGNEQFF.

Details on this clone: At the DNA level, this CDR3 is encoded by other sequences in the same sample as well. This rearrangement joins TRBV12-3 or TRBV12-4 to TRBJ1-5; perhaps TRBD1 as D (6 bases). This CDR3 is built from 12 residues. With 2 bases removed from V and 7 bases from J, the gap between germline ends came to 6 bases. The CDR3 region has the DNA TGTGCCAGCAGTTTACAGGGGCAGCCCCAGCATTTT. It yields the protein CASSLQGQPQHF.

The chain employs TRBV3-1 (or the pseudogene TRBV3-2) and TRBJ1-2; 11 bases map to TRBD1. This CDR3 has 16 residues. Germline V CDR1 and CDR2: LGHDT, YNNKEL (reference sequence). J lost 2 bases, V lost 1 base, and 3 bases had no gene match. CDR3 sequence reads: CASSQVGTGGNYGYTF. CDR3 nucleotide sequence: TGTGCCAGCAGCCAAGTTGGGACAGGGGGAAACTATGGCTACACCTTC.

The CDR3: CASSRNSLDRGFSGYTF. Here the CDR3 DNA reads TGTGCCAGCAGCCGGAACTCCTTGGACAGGGGATTCAGTGGCTACACCTTC. The J gene is TRBJ1-2, the V gene TRBV7-6, with 9 bases lining up with TRBD1. J gave up 7 bases and V 5 bases, and 17 bases lay outside the gene matches. The CDR3 sequence is 17 residues long. From germline, CDR1 is SGHVS and CDR2 FNYEAQ.

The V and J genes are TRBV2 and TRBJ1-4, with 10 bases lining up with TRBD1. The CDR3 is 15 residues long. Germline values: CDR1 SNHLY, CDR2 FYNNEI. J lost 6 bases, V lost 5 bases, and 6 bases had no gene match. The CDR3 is CASSFRGQGYEKLFF. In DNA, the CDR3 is TGTGCCAGCAGTTTCCGGGGACAGGGGTATGAAAAACTGTTTTTT. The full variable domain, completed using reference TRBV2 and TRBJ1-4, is EPEVTQTPSHQVTQMGQEVILRCVPISNHLYFYWYRQILGQKVEFLVSFYNNEISEKSEIFDDQFSVERPDGSNFTLKIRSTKLEDSAMYFCASSFRGQGYEKLFFGSGTQLSVL.

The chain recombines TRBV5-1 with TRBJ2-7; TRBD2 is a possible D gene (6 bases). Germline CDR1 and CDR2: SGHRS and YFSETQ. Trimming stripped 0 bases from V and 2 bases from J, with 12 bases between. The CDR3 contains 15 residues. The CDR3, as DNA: TGCGCCAGCAGCTTGGGCGGGACGGCGGCCTACGAGCAGTACTTC. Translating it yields CASSLGGTAAYEQYF.